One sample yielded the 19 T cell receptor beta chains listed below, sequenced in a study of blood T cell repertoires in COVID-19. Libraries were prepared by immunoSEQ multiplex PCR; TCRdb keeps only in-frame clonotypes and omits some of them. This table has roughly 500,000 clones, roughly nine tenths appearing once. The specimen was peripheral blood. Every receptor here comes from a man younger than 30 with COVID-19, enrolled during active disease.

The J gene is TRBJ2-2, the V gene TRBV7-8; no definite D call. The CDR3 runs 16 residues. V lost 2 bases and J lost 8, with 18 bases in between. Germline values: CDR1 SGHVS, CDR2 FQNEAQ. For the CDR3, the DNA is TGTGCCAGCAGCTTAATCGTCGGCGGAGATGTGGGGGAGCTGTTTTTT. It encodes CASSLIVGGDVGELFF.

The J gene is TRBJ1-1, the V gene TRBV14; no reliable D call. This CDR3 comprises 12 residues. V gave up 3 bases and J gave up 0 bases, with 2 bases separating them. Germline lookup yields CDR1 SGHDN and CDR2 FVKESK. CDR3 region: CASSHVNTEAFF. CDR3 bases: TGTGCCAGCAGCCACGTGAACACTGAAGCTTTCTTT.

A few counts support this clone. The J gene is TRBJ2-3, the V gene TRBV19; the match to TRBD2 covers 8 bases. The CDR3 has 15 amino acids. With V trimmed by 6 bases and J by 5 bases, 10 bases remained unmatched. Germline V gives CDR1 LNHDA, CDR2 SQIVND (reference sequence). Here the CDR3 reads CASSRKAGERDTQYF. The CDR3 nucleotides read TGTGCCAGTAGCCGCAAAGCGGGGGAGCGAGATACGCAGTATTTT.

CDR3 protein: CASSQEFQRGRKETQYF. The CDR3 DNA follows: TGTGCCAGCAGCCAAGAATTTCAGCGGGGCAGGAAAGAGACCCAGTACTTC. The chain links TRBV3-1 (or the pseudogene TRBV3-2) to TRBJ2-5; TRBD2 agrees at 7 bases. The CDR3 has 17 amino acids. Unmatched junction bases numbered 10, after V lost 0 bases and J lost 3 bases. Germline V CDR1 and CDR2: LGHDT, YNNKEL (reference sequence).

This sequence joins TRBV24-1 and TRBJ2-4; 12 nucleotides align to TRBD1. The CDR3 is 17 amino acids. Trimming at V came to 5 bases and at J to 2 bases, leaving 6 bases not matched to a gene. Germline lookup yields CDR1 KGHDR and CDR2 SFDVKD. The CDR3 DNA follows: TGTGCCACCAGTGGAACGGGACAGGGGGCTTCCAAAAACATTCAGTACTTC. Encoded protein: CATSGTGQGASKNIQYF.

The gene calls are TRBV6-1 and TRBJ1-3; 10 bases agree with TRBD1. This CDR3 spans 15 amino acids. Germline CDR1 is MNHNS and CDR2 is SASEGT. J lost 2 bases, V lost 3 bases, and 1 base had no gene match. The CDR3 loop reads CASSDGTGAGNTIYF. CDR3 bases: TGTGCCAGCAGTGACGGGACAGGGGCTGGAAACACCATATATTTT.

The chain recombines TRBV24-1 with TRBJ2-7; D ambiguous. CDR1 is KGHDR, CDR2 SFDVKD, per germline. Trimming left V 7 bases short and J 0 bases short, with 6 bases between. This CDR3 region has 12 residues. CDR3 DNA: TGTGCCACCAGAAACAGCTCCTACGAGCAGTACTTC. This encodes CATRNSSYEQYF.

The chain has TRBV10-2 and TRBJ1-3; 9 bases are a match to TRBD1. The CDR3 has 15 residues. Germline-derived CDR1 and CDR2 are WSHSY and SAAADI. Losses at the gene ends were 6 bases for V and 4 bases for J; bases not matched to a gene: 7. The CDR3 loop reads CASRTGTGNGNTIYF. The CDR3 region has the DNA TGCGCCAGCAGGACCGGGACAGGGAACGGAAACACCATATATTTT.

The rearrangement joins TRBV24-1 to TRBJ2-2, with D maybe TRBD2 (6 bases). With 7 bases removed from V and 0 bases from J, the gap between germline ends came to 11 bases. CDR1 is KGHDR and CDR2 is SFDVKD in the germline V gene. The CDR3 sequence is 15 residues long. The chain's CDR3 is CATRGGVTNTGELFF. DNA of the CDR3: TGTGCCACCAGGGGGGGAGTTACGAACACCGGGGAGCTGTTTTTT.

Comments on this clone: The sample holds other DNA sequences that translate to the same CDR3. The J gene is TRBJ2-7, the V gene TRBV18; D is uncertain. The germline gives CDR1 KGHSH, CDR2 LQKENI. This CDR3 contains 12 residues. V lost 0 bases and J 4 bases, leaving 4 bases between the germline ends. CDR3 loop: CASSPPTYEQYF. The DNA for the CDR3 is TGTGCCAGCTCACCACCGACTTACGAGCAGTACTTC.

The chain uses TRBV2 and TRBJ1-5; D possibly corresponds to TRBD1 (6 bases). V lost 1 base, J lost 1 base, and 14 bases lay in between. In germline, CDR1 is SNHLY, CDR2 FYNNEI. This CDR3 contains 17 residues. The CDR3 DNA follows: TGTGCCAGCAGTGAAGGTCACAGGGCGATAAGCAATCAGCCCCAGCATTTT. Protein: CASSEGHRAISNQPQHF.

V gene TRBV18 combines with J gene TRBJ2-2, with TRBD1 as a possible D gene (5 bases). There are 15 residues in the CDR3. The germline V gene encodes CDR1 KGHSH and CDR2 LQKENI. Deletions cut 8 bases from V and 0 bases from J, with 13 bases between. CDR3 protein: CASTLRQTNTGELFF. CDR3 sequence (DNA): TGTGCCAGCACTCTACGACAGACGAACACCGGGGAGCTGTTTTTT.

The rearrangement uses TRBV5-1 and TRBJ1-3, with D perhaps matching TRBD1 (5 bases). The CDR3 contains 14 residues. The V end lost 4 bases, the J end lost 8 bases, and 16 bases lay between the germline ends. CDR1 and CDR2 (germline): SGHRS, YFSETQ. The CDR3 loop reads CASSRNGGSDTIYF. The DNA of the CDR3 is TGCGCCAGCAGCAGGAACGGGGGTAGCGACACCATATATTTT.

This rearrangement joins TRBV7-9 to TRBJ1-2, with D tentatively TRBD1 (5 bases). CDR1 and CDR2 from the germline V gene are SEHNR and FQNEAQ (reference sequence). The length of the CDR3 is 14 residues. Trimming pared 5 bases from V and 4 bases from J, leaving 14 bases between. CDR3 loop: CASSHPQGGYGYTF. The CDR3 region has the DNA TGTGCCAGCAGCCACCCCCAGGGAGGCTATGGCTACACCTTC.

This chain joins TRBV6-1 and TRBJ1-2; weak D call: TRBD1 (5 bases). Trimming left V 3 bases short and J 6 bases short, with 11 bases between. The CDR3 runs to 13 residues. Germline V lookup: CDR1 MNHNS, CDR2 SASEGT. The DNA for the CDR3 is TGTGCCAGCAGTGATTCGGGGGTACATGGCTACACCTTC. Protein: CASSDSGVHGYTF.

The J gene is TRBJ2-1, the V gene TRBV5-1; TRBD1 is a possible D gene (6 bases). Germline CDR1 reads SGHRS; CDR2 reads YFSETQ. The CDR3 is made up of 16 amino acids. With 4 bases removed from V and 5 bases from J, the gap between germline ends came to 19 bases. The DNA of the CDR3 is TGCGCCAGCAGCCCACTGGTGGGGGCCGGCAACAATGAGCAGTTCTTC. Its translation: CASSPLVGAGNNEQFF.

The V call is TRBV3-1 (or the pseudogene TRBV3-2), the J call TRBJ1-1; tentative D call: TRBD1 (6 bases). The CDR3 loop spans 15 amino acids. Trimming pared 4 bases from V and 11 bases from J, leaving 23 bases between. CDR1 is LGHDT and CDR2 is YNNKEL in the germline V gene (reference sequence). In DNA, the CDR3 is TGTGCCAGCAGCCCAGGGGAAACGGGCCGGCCGGGGGCTTTCTTT. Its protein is CASSPGETGRPGAFF.

CDR3: CASSYPGRGSPNEQYF. The CDR3 DNA follows: TGTGCCAGCAGCTACCCGGGGCGCGGGAGTCCCAACGAGCAGTACTTC. The chain is built from TRBV7-3 and TRBJ2-7, with 7 bases matching TRBD2. The V gene's germline CDR1 is SGHTA and CDR2 FQGTGA. V lost 4 bases, J lost 5 bases, and 14 bases stayed unmatched. The CDR3 is made up of 16 amino acids.

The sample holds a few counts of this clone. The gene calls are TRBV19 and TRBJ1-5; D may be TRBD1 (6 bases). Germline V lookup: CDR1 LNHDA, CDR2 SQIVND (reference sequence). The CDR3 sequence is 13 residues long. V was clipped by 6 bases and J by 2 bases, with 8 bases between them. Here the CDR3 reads CASRTGRNQPQHF. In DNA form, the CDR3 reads TGTGCCAGTAGGACAGGCCGCAATCAGCCCCAGCATTTT.